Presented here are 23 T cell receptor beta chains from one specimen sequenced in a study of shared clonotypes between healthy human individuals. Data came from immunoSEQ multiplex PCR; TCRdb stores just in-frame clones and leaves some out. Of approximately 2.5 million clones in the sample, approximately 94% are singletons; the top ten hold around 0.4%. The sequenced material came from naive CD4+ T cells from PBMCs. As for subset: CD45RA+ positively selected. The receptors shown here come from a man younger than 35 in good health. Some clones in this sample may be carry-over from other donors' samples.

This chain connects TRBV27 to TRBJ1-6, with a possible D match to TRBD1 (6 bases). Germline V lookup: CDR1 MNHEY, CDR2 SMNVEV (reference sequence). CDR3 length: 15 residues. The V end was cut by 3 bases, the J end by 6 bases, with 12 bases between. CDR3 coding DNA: TGTGCCAGCAGTTTGGTTAAGGGGGGTAATTCACCCCTCCACTTT. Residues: CASSLVKGGNSPLHF.

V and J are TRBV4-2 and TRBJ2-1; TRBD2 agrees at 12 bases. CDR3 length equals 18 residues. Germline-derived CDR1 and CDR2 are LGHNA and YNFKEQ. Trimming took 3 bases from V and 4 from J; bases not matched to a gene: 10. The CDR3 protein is CASSHQLAGGPLYNEQFF. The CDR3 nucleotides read TGTGCCAGCAGCCACCAACTAGCGGGAGGCCCCCTGTACAATGAGCAGTTCTTC.

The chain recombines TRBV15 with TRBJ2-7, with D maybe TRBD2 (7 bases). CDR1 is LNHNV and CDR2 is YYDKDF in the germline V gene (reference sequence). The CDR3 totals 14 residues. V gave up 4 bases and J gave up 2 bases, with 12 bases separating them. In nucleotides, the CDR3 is TGTGCCACCAGCAAGGGGGGGGAGACCTACGAGCAGTACTTC. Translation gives CATSKGGETYEQYF.

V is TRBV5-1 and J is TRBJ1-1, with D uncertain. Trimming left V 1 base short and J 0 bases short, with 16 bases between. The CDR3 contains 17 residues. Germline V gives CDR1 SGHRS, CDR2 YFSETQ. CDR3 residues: CASSLPKGGKLNTEAFF. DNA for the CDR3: TGCGCCAGCAGCTTGCCTAAAGGTGGGAAACTGAACACTGAAGCTTTCTTT.

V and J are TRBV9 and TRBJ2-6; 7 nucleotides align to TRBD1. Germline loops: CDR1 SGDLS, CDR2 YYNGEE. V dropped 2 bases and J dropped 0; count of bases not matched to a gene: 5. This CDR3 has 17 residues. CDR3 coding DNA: TGTGCCAGCAGCGTGGGACAGTTCCCCTCTGGGGCCAACGTCCTGACTTTC. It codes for CASSVGQFPSGANVLTF.

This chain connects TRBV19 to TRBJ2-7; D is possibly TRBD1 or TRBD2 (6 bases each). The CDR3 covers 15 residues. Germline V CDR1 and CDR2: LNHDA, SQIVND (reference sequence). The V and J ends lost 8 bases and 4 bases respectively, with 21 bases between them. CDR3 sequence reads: CASRPRGTPGYEQYF. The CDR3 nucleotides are TGTGCCAGTCGCCCGCGCGGGACACCCGGGTACGAGCAGTACTTC.

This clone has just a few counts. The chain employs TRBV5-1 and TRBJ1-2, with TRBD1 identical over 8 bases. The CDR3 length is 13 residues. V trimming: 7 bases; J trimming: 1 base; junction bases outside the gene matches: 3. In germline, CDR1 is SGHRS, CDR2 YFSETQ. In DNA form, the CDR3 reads TGCGCCAGCGCGGGACAGGATAACTATGGCTACACCTTC. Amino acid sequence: CASAGQDNYGYTF.

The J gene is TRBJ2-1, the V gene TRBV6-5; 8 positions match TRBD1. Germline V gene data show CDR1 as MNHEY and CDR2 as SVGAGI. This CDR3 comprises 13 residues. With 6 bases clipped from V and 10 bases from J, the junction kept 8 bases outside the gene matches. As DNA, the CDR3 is TGTGCCAGCAGCCTGAACCGGGACAGGGAGCAGTTCTTC. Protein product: CASSLNRDREQFF.

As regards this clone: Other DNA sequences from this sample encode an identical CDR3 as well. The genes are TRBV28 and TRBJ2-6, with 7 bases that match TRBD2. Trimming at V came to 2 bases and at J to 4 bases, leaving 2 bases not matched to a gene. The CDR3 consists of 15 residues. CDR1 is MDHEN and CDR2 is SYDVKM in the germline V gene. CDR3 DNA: TGTGCCAGCAGTTTAGCGGGAGCCGGGGCCAACGTCCTGACTTTC. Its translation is CASSLAGAGANVLTF.

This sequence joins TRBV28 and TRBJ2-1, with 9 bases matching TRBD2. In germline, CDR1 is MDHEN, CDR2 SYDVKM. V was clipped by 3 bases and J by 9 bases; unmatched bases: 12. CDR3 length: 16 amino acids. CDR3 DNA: TGTGCCAGCAGTTTCCGGGGACTAGCTCTCGGTAGTGAGCAGTTCTTC. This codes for CASSFRGLALGSEQFF.

This CDR3 is CASRKTGTSYEQYF. The CDR3 DNA reads TGTGCCAGCAGGAAAACCGGGACTTCCTACGAGCAGTACTTC. The chain joins TRBV6-5 to TRBJ2-7, with D perhaps TRBD2 (6 bases). Between the trimmed V and J ends, which lost 6 bases and 1 base, there was a span of 13 bases. CDR3 length equals 14 residues. Looked up from germline, CDR1 is MNHEY and CDR2 is SVGAGI.

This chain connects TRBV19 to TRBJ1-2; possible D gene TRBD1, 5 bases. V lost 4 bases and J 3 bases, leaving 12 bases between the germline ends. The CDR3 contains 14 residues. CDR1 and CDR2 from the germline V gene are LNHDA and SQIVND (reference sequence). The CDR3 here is CASSNLGRDYGYTF. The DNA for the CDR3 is TGTGCCAGTAGTAATCTGGGCAGGGACTATGGCTACACCTTC.

CDR3 nucleotides: TGTGCCAGCAGTTGGAGACAGGGGGATAATCAGCCCCAGCATTTT. It specifies CASSWRQGDNQPQHF. The rearrangement uses TRBV6-6 and TRBJ1-5; 9 bases map to TRBD1. The trim removed 4 bases at V and 4 bases at J, leaving 5 bases unmatched. The germline gives CDR1 MNHNY, CDR2 SVGAGI (reference sequence). CDR3 length: 15 amino acids.

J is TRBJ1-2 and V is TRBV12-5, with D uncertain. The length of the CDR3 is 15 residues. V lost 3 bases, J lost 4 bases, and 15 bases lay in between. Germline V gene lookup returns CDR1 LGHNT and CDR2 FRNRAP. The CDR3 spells CASGFQRGGSYGYTF. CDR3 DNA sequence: TGTGCTAGTGGTTTCCAAAGAGGCGGTTCCTATGGCTACACCTTC.

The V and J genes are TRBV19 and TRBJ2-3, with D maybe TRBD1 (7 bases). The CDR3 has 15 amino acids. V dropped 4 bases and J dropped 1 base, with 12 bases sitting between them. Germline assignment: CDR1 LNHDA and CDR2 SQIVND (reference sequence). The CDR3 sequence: CASSRRDRGTDTQYF. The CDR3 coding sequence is TGTGCCAGTAGTAGGCGGGACAGAGGCACAGATACGCAGTATTTT.

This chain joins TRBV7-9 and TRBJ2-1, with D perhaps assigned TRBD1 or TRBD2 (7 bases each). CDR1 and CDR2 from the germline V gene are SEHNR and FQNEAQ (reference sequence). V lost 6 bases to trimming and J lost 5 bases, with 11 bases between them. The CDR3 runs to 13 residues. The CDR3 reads CASRQGRDNEQFF. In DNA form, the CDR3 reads TGTGCCAGCAGACAGGGGAGGGACAATGAGCAGTTCTTC.

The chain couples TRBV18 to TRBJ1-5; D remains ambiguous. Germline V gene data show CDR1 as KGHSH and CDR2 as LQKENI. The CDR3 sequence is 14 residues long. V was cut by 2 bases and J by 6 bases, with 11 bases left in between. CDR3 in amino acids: CASSPSRVGQPQHF. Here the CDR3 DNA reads TGTGCCAGCTCACCATCCCGGGTAGGTCAGCCCCAGCATTTT.

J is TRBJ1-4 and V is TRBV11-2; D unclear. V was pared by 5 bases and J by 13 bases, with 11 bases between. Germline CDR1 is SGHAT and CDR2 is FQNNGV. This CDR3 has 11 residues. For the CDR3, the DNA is TGTGCCAGCAGCCACCGGGAGAGACTGTTTTTT. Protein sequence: CASSHRERLFF.

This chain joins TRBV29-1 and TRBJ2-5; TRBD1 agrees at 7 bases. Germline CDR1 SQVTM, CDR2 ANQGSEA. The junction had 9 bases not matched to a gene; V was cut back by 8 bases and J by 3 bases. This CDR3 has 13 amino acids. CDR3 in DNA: TGCAGCTCCTGGAGAGGGACAGAAGAGACCCAGTACTTC. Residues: CSSWRGTEETQYF.

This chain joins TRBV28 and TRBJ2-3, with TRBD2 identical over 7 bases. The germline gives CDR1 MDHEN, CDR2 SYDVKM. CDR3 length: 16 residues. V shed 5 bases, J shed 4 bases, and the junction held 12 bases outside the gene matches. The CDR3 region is CASSMGLLAPPDTQYF. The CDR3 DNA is TGTGCCAGCAGTATGGGACTACTTGCTCCCCCAGATACGCAGTATTTT.

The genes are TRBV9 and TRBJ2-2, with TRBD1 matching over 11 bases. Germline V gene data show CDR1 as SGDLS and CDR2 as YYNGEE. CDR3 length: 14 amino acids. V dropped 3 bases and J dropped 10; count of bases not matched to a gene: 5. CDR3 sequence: CASSAGQGGVELFF. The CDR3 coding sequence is TGTGCCAGCAGCGCGGGACAGGGGGGCGTGGAGCTGTTTTTT.

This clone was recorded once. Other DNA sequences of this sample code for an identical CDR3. In nucleotides, the CDR3 is TGTGCCAGCAGCTGGACGGCGAACACCGGGGAGCTGTTTTTT. Protein product: CASSWTANTGELFF. The V gene is TRBV7-8, the J gene TRBJ2-2; D not resolved. CDR1 is SGHVS, CDR2 FQNEAQ, per germline. This CDR3 is built from 14 residues. The V gene lost 4 bases and the J gene lost 0 bases, with 6 bases spanning the gap.

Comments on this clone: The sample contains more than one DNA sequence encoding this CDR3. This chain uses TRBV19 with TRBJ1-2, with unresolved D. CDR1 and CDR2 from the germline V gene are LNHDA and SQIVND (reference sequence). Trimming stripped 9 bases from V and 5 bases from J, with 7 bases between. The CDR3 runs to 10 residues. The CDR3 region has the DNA TGTGCCAGCTCCCGGTATGGCTACACCTTC. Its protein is CASSRYGYTF.